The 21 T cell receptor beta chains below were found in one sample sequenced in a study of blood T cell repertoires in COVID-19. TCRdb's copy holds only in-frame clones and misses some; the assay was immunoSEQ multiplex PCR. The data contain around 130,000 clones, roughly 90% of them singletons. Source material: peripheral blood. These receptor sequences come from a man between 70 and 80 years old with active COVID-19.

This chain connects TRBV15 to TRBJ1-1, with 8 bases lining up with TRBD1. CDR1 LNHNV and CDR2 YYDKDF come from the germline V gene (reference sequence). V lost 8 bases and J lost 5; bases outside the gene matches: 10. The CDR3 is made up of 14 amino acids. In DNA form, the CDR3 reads TGTGCCACCGGACCGCGCAGGGGGCCGACTGAAGCTTTCTTT. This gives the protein CATGPRRGPTEAFF.

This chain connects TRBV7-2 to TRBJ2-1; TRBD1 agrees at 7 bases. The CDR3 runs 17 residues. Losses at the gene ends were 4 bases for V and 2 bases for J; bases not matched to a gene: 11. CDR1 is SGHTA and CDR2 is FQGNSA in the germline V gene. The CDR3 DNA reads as TGTGCCAGCAGCTCCGAACCCAGGGGGAAAACCTACAATGAGCAGTTCTTC. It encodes CASSSEPRGKTYNEQFF.

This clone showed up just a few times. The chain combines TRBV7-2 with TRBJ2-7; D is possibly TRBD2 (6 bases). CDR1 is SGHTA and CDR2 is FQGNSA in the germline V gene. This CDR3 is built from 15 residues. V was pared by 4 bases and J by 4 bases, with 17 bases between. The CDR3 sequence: CASSSAGTAIYEQYF. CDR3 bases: TGTGCCAGCAGCTCCGCCGGGACTGCAATTTACGAGCAGTACTTC. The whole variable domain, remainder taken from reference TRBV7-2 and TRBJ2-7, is GAGVSQSPSNKVTEKGKDVELRCDPISGHTALYWYRQSLGQGLEFLIYFQGNSAPDKSGLPSDRFSAERTGGSVSTLTIQRTQQEDSAVYLCASSSAGTAIYEQYFGPGTRLTVT.

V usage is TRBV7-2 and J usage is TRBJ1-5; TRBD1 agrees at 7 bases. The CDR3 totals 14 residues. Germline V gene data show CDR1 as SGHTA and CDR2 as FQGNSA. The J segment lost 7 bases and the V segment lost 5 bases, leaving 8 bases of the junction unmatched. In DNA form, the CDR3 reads TGTGCCAGCAGCCTGACAGGGAAAAGGCAGCCCCAGCATTTT. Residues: CASSLTGKRQPQHF.

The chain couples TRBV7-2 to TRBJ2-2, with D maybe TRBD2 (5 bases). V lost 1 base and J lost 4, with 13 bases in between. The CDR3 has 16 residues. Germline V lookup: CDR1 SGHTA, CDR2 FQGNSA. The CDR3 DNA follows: TGTGCCAGCAGCTTAGGAGGCCCCGGAGGCACCGGGGAGCTGTTTTTT. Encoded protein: CASSLGGPGGTGELFF.

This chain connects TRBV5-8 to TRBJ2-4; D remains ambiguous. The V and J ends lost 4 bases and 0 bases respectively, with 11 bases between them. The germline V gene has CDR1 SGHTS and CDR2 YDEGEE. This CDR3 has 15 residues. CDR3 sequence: CASSQQYLAKNIQYF. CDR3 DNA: TGTGCCAGCAGCCAACAGTACCTAGCCAAAAACATTCAGTACTTC.

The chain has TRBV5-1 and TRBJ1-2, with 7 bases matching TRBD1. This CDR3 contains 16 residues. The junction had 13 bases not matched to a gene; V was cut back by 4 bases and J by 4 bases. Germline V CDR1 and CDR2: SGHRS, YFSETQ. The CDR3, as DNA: TGCGCCAGCAGCCCCGGAATTCAGGGGGGTCTCTATGGCTACACCTTC. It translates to CASSPGIQGGLYGYTF. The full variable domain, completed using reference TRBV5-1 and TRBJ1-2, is KAGVTQTPRYLIKTRGQQVTLSCSPISGHRSVSWYQQTPGQGLQFLFEYFSETQRNKGNFPGRFSGRQFSNSRSEMNVSTLELGDSALYLCASSPGIQGGLYGYTFGSGTRLTVV.

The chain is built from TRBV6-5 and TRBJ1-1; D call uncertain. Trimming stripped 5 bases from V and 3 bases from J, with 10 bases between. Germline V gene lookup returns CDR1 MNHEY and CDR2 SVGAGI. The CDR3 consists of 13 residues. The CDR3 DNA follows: TGTGCCAGCAGTCCCCAGGTAGACACTGAAGCTTTCTTT. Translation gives CASSPQVDTEAFF.

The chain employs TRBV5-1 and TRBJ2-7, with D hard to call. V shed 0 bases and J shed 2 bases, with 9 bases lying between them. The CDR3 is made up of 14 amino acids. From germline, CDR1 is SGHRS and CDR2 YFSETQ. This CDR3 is CASSLGYNTYEQYF. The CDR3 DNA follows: TGCGCCAGCAGCTTGGGATACAACACCTACGAGCAGTACTTC.

CDR3 nucleotide sequence: TGTGCCAGTGTCGAAATACAGGGAAATGCGTACAATGAGCAGTTCTTC. The encoded protein is CASVEIQGNAYNEQFF. The J gene is TRBJ2-1, the V gene TRBV28, with D possibly matching TRBD1 (6 bases). The germline V gene has CDR1 MDHEN and CDR2 SYDVKM. V was pared by 9 bases and J by 4 bases, with 22 bases between. The CDR3 is 16 residues long.

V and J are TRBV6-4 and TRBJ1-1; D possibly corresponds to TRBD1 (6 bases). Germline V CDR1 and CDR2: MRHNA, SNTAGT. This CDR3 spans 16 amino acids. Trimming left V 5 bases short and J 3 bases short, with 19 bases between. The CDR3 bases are TGTGCCAGCAGTTTAAAGAGGGGGGGGGCAGACACTGAAGCTTTCTTT. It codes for CASSLKRGGADTEAFF.

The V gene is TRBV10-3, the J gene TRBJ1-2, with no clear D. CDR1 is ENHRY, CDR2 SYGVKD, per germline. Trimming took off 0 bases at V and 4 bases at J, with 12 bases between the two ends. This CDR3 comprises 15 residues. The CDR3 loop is CAISESGRDSYGYTF. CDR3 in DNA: TGTGCCATCAGTGAGTCCGGACGGGATAGCTATGGCTACACCTTC.

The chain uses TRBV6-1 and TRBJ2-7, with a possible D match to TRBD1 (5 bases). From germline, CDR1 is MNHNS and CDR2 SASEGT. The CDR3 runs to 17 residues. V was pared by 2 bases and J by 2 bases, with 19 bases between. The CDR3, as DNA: TGTGCCAGCAGTGAAATGGCCACAGGAACGCTTCCCTACGAGCAGTACTTC. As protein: CASSEMATGTLPYEQYF.

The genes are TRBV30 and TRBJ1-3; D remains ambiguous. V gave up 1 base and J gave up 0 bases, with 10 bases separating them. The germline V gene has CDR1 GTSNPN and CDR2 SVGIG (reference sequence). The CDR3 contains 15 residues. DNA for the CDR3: TGTGCCTGGAGTGGTGCGGGGTCCTCTGGAAACACCATATATTTT. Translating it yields CAWSGAGSSGNTIYF.

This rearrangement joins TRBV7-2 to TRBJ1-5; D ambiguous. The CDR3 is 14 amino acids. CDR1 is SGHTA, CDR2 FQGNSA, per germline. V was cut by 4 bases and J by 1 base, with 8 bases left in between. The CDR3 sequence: CASSYAGSNQPQHF. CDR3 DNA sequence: TGTGCCAGCAGCTACGCGGGGAGCAATCAGCCCCAGCATTTT.

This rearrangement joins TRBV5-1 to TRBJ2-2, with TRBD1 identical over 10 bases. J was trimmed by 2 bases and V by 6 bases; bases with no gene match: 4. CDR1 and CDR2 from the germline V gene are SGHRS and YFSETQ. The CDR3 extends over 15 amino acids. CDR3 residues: CASIGDRGNTGELFF. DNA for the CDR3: TGCGCCAGCATTGGGGACAGGGGTAACACCGGGGAGCTGTTTTTT.

CDR3 nucleotide sequence: TGTGCCAGCTCACCTTCGACAGGGGGGAATGAGCAGTTCTTC. This encodes CASSPSTGGNEQFF. The chain links TRBV18 to TRBJ2-1; 9 nucleotides line up with TRBD1. The V gene end was trimmed by 3 bases and the J gene end by 7 bases; junction bases not matched to a gene: 4. Germline-derived CDR1 and CDR2 are KGHSH and LQKENI. There are 14 residues in the CDR3.

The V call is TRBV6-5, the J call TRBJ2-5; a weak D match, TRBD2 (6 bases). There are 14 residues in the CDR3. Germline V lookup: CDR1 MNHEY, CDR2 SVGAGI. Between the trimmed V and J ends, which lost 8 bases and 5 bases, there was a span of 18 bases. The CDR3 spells CASEGRGRTETQYF. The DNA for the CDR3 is TGTGCCAGCGAGGGTCGGGGGAGAACGGAGACCCAGTACTTC.

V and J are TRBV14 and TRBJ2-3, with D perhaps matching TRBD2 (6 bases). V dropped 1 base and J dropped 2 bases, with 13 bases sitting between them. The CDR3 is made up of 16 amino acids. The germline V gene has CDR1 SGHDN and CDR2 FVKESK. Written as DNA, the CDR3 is TGTGCCAGCAGCCAAGTGGGCGGGACCCTCACAGATACGCAGTATTTT. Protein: CASSQVGGTLTDTQYF.

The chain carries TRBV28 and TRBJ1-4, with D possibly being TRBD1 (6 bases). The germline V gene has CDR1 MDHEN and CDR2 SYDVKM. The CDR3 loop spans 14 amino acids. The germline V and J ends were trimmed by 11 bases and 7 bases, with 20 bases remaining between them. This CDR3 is CASKGGGIGEKLFF. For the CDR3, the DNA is TGTGCCTCCAAGGGGGGGGGCATAGGTGAAAAACTGTTTTTT.

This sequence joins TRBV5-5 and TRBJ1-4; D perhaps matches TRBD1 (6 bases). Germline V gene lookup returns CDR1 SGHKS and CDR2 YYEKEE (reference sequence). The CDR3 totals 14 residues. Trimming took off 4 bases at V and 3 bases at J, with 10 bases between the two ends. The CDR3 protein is CASSLRQANEKLFF. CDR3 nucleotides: TGTGCCAGCAGCCTCCGACAGGCTAATGAAAAACTGTTTTTT.